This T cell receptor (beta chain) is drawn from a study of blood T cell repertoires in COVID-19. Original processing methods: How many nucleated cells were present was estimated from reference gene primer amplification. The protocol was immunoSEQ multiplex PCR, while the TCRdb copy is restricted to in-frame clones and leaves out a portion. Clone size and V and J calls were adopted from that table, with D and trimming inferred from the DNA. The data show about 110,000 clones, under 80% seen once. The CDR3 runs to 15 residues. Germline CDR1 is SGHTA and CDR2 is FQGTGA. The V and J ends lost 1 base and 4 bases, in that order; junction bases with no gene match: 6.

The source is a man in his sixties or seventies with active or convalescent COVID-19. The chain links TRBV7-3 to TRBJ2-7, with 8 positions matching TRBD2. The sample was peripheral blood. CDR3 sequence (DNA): TGTGCCAGCAGCTTAATGCCGGGAGGGGAGTACGAGCAGTACTTC. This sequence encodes CASSLMPGGEYEQYF. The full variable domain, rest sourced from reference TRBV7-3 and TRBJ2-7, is GAGVSQTPSNKVTEKGKYVELRCDPISGHTALYWYRQSLGQGPEFLIYFQGTGAADDSGLPNDRFFAVRPEGSVSTLKIQRTERGDSAVYLCASSLMPGGEYEQYFGPGTRLTVT.